This TCR beta chain appears in the sequencing data of a study of blood T cell repertoires in COVID-19. Turning to the study itself: Acute and convalescent COVID-19 specimens originated in the United States, Italy and Spain. Sources were T cells, B-cell-depleted T cells, or PBMCs; the material itself was cDNA or gDNA.

In the authors' methods: Quantification of nucleated cells was approximated via reference gene primer amplification. The assay was immunoSEQ multiplex PCR, and TCRdb's table has in-frame clones only and misses some. The V and J calls and clone size were taken over from that table, and D and trimming were inferred from the DNA. The table records just under 65,000 clones, around four fifths of them present only once. The ends were cut back, 2 bases at V and 9 bases at J, with 22 bases in the middle. The CDR3 length is 17 residues. CDR1 is SGHTA and CDR2 is FQGNSA in the germline V gene. The specimen was peripheral blood. The chain links TRBV7-2 to TRBJ2-2; possible D gene TRBD1, 7 bases. The TCR sequence derives from a human donor in a cohort sampled during active COVID-19. As DNA, the CDR3 is TGTGCCAGCAGCTTAATAGGCGGGGCAGGGGGGTTTAGGGAGCTGTTTTTT. Protein sequence: CASSLIGGAGGFRELFF. The complete variable domain, with remaining parts taken from reference TRBV7-2 and TRBJ2-2, reads GAGVSQSPSNKVTEKGKDVELRCDPISGHTALYWYRQSLGQGLEFLIYFQGNSAPDKSGLPSDRFSAERTGGSVSTLTIQRTQQEDSAVYLCASSLIGGAGGFRELFFGEGSRLTVL.